The 27 T cell receptor beta chains below come from one sample, sequenced in a study of blood T cell dynamics during melanoma immunotherapy (dated by TCRdb to about 2020). The library was generated by the immunoSEQ multiplex PCR assay. In its TCRdb copy, this immuneACCESS table keeps in-frame sequences only and misses some clones. Where compared with another copy, unresolved V genes explain less than half of these, and the others have no known cause. The sample table lists roughly 15,000 clones, around 88% of them with a count of one. The ten top clones hold approximately 8% of the sample. In light of the paper, this sample's time point label describes: week 3, after first cycle of checkpoint inhibitor. This sample comprised blood, obtained from a patient treated with checkpoint blockade. All receptors come from a human donor with melanoma.

CDR3 nucleotide sequence: TGTGCCAGCAGCTTAGAAGGAGGTGCTTTCTTT. Amino acid sequence: CASSLEGGAFF. This sequence joins TRBV7-9 and TRBJ1-1; D unresolved. CDR1 is SEHNR and CDR2 is FQNEAQ in the germline V gene (reference sequence). V lost 1 base and J 11 bases, leaving 8 bases between the germline ends. The CDR3 runs to 11 residues.

The chain joins TRBV6-5 to TRBJ2-7; D unclear. Germline lookup yields CDR1 MNHEY and CDR2 SVGAGI. The V end was cut by 2 bases, the J end by 2 bases, with 10 bases between. The length of the CDR3 is 14 residues. CDR3 protein: CASSYSLETYEQYF. CDR3 coding DNA: TGTGCCAGCAGTTACAGTTTAGAGACCTACGAGCAGTACTTC.

V is TRBV7-2 and J is TRBJ2-7; 12 nucleotides agree with TRBD1. CDR1 is SGHTA, CDR2 FQGNSA, per germline. With V trimmed by 5 bases and J by 5 bases, 7 bases remained unmatched. This CDR3 region has 15 residues. This CDR3 reads CASSRGTGGWNEQYF. In DNA form, the CDR3 reads TGTGCCAGCAGCCGAGGGACAGGGGGCTGGAACGAGCAGTACTTC.

V and J are TRBV12-2 and TRBJ2-7; the table's D call TRBD2 went unverified against the DNA. TRBV12-2 is a pseudogene segment. The CDR3 is 15 residues long. The DNA for the CDR3 is TGTGCAAGTCGCTTACTGAGAAAGGAGGGCTACGAGCAGTACTTC. Protein sequence: CASRLLRKEGYEQYF.

The rearrangement joins TRBV27 to TRBJ2-7, with D unclear. Trimming removed 6 bases at V and 4 bases at J, with 7 bases between. The CDR3 sequence is 11 residues long. Germline CDR1 reads MNHEY; CDR2 reads SMNVEV (reference sequence). CDR3 sequence (DNA): TGTGCCAGCAGCGACTTTTACGAGCAGTACTTC. It yields the protein CASSDFYEQYF.

The rearrangement joins TRBV4-1 to TRBJ1-4; TRBD1 matches 8 bases. The junction had 6 bases not matched to a gene; V was cut back by 1 base and J by 8 bases. The CDR3 totals 15 residues. Germline V gene data show CDR1 as MGHRA and CDR2 as YSYEKL. CDR3: CASSQVRGQGEKLFF. The CDR3 DNA reads TGCGCCAGCAGCCAAGTTCGCGGACAGGGAGAAAAACTGTTTTTT.

The chain employs TRBV5-6 and TRBJ1-1, with a weak D call TRBD1 (5 bases). This CDR3 contains 14 residues. From germline, CDR1 is SGHDT and CDR2 YYEEEE. Trimming cost V 2 bases and J 4 bases, with 12 bases left between them. CDR3 nucleotides: TGTGCCAGCAGCTTTGTCGGTGGGGCCACTGAAGCTTTCTTT. This gives the protein CASSFVGGATEAFF.

The chain links TRBV2 to TRBJ2-7, with 13 bases identical to TRBD2. V shed 5 bases and J 7 bases; nucleotides not matched to a gene: 8. Germline V lookup: CDR1 SNHLY, CDR2 FYNNEI. This CDR3 is 15 amino acids long. The CDR3 region is CASSLLAGGPGEQYF. CDR3 DNA: TGTGCCAGCAGTTTACTAGCGGGAGGGCCTGGTGAGCAGTACTTC.

V and J are TRBV30 and TRBJ2-3, with D possibly matching TRBD2 (5 bases). With 8 bases removed from V and 2 bases from J, the gap between germline ends came to 17 bases. Looked up from germline, CDR1 is GTSNPN and CDR2 is SVGIG (reference sequence). The CDR3 consists of 14 residues. This chain's CDR3 is CAGWGGGLTDTQYF. The CDR3 DNA follows: TGTGCCGGTTGGGGTGGCGGGCTCACAGATACGCAGTATTTT.

The sample holds a few counts of this clone. This sequence joins TRBV28 and TRBJ1-6; D may be TRBD1 (5 bases). This CDR3 contains 14 residues. Germline CDR1 reads MDHEN; CDR2 reads SYDVKM. The V end lost 6 bases, the J end lost 7 bases, and 13 bases lay between the germline ends. The CDR3 nucleotides read TGTGCCAGCAGAGTTTATCGGGGGAATTCACCCCTCCACTTT. Translated, it gives CASRVYRGNSPLHF.

The V and J genes are TRBV19 and TRBJ1-1; D not resolved. Trimming left V 11 bases short and J 3 bases short, with 16 bases between. This CDR3 is 13 amino acids long. CDR1 LNHDA and CDR2 SQIVND come from the germline V gene (reference sequence). DNA of the CDR3: TGTGCCGTTGCAGTCGGCCCTTACACTGAAGCTTTCTTT. This translates into CAVAVGPYTEAFF.

The CDR3: CASSWDSSMDRELFF. Written as DNA, the CDR3 is TGTGCCAGCAGCTGGGACAGCTCAATGGACCGGGAGCTGTTTTTT. The chain links TRBV7-2 to TRBJ2-2; 7 nucleotides line up with TRBD1. V was pared by 4 bases and J by 9 bases, with 11 bases of the junction left unmatched. The CDR3 runs 15 residues. Germline-derived CDR1 and CDR2 are SGHTA and FQGNSA.

The chain couples TRBV9 to TRBJ2-2; D unresolved. The CDR3 is made up of 16 amino acids. Trimming cost V 0 bases and J 5 bases, with 14 bases left between them. The germline V gene has CDR1 SGDLS and CDR2 YYNGEE. The CDR3 DNA sequence: TGTGCCAGCAGCGTAGCTGGCAACAGAGCTACCGGGGAGCTGTTTTTT. Residues: CASSVAGNRATGELFF.

The chain is built from TRBV21-1 and TRBJ2-7; the DNA was not used to check the table's D call, TRBD2. TRBV21-1 is a pseudogene segment. The CDR3 is 18 amino acids. In nucleotides, the CDR3 is TGTGCCAGCAGCGCTTTGTCCGGGACTAGCGGGAGAAGGTACGAGCAGTACTTC. It specifies CASSALSGTSGRRYEQYF.

This chain uses TRBV27 with TRBJ2-7, with TRBD2 as a possible D gene (6 bases). The length of the CDR3 is 14 residues. The V end was cut by 4 bases, the J end by 1 base, with 11 bases between. CDR1 is MNHEY, CDR2 SMNVEV, per germline (reference sequence). CDR3 DNA: TGTGCCAGCAGTTCCTTCGGGGGATCCTACGAGCAGTACTTC. Amino acids: CASSSFGGSYEQYF.

This rearrangement joins TRBV28 to TRBJ2-2, with D possibly being TRBD1 (8 bases). The germline gives CDR1 MDHEN, CDR2 SYDVKM. CDR3 length: 16 amino acids. V lost 7 bases and J 4 bases, leaving 19 bases between the germline ends. CDR3 loop: CASIAGGGTITGELFF. The CDR3 DNA is TGTGCCAGCATCGCAGGGGGCGGGACTATCACCGGGGAGCTGTTTTTT.

The rearrangement uses TRBV6-1 and TRBJ2-3, with a possible D match to TRBD2 (6 bases). Germline V CDR1 and CDR2: MNHNS, SASEGT. This CDR3 contains 15 residues. Between the trimmed V and J ends, which lost 6 bases and 1 base, there was a span of 14 bases. CDR3 loop: CASSSGTHRTDTQYF. As DNA, the CDR3 is TGTGCCAGCAGCTCCGGGACTCACCGCACAGATACGCAGTATTTT.

The V and J genes are TRBV27 and TRBJ2-5; D possibly corresponds to TRBD2 (7 bases). The germline V and J ends were trimmed by 4 bases and 9 bases, with 12 bases remaining between them. The CDR3 is 12 amino acids. Germline CDR1 MNHEY, CDR2 SMNVEV (reference sequence). CDR3 DNA: TGTGCCAGCAGTTATCCGCGGGGGCCCCAGTACTTC. Translated, it gives CASSYPRGPQYF.

The rearrangement links TRBV27 to TRBJ2-1, with 10 bases identical to TRBD2. Germline V gives CDR1 MNHEY, CDR2 SMNVEV (reference sequence). This CDR3 is built from 16 residues. J gave up 4 bases and V 6 bases, and 9 bases lay outside the gene matches. The CDR3 is CASRYLAGAGYNEQFF. DNA for the CDR3: TGTGCCAGCAGGTACCTAGCGGGAGCTGGGTACAATGAGCAGTTCTTC.

J is TRBJ2-3 and V is TRBV27; D not resolved. Germline V lookup: CDR1 MNHEY, CDR2 SMNVEV (reference sequence). V was pared by 1 base and J by 1 base, with 12 bases between. This CDR3 comprises 16 residues. The CDR3 DNA reads as TGTGCCAGCAGTTTATACTTTTCAGGAGGCACAGATACGCAGTATTTT. It translates to CASSLYFSGGTDTQYF.

The chain employs TRBV10-1 and TRBJ2-3; D call uncertain. The germline gives CDR1 WNHNN, CDR2 SYGVQD (reference sequence). Trimming stripped 4 bases from V and 0 bases from J, with 2 bases between. The CDR3 extends over 12 amino acids. CDR3: CASSASTDTQYF. CDR3 nucleotides: TGCGCCAGCAGTGCAAGCACAGATACGCAGTATTTT.

This chain connects TRBV6-5 to TRBJ2-5; TRBD1 agrees at 8 bases. J was trimmed by 5 bases and V by 2 bases; bases with no gene match: 1. The germline V gene has CDR1 MNHEY and CDR2 SVGAGI. This CDR3 is built from 13 residues. The CDR3 coding sequence is TGTGCCAGCAGTTACGGGGACAGGGAGACCCAGTACTTC. Amino acid sequence: CASSYGDRETQYF.

The chain joins TRBV5-1 to TRBJ1-2, with 7 bases that match TRBD1. Looked up from germline, CDR1 is SGHRS and CDR2 is YFSETQ. Germline trimming cut 0 bases from V and 4 bases from J; bases unmatched to any gene: 3. This CDR3 has 14 residues. DNA of the CDR3: TGCGCCAGCAGCTTGGGTACAGGGGCCTATGGCTACACCTTC. This sequence encodes CASSLGTGAYGYTF. The entire variable domain, with the rest obtained from reference TRBV5-1 and TRBJ1-2, is as follows: KAGVTQTPRYLIKTRGQQVTLSCSPISGHRSVSWYQQTPGQGLQFLFEYFSETQRNKGNFPGRFSGRQFSNSRSEMNVSTLELGDSALYLCASSLGTGAYGYTFGSGTRLTVV.

The V and J genes are TRBV6-6 and TRBJ2-3; the D gene is possibly TRBD1 (6 bases). With 5 bases removed from V and 4 bases from J, the gap between germline ends came to 10 bases. Per the germline V gene, CDR1 is MNHNY and CDR2 is SVGAGI (reference sequence). The CDR3 runs to 13 residues. The CDR3 is CASSQGTADTQYF. The CDR3 bases are TGTGCCAGCAGTCAGGGGACCGCAGATACGCAGTATTTT.

CDR3 bases: TGTGCCAGCAGCCCGGGACTAGCTGGGACCGGGGAGCTGTTTTTT. It is translated as CASSPGLAGTGELFF. This sequence joins TRBV7-2 and TRBJ2-2, with 9 bases lining up with TRBD2. Germline-derived CDR1 and CDR2 are SGHTA and FQGNSA. The CDR3 is 15 amino acids. V shed 5 bases and J 5 bases; nucleotides not matched to a gene: 6. The full variable domain, rest sourced from reference TRBV7-2 and TRBJ2-2, is GAGVSQSPSNKVTEKGKDVELRCDPISGHTALYWYRQSLGQGLEFLIYFQGNSAPDKSGLPSDRFSAERTGGSVSTLTIQRTQQEDSAVYLCASSPGLAGTGELFFGEGSRLTVL.

In its sample, this clone was seen once. The chain has TRBV6-6 and TRBJ2-7, with 8 bases fitting TRBD2. CDR3 size: 14 residues. CDR1 is MNHNY and CDR2 is SVGAGI in the germline V gene (reference sequence). Trimming at V came to 6 bases and at J to 3 bases, leaving 7 bases not matched to a gene. The CDR3 here is CASSLSGGLYEQYF. CDR3 bases: TGTGCCAGCAGCCTCAGCGGGGGACTCTACGAGCAGTACTTC.

The gene calls are TRBV6-5 and TRBJ2-7; 10 nucleotides agree with TRBD1. CDR1 is MNHEY, CDR2 SVGAGI, per germline. The length of the CDR3 is 14 residues. Trimming cost V 4 bases and J 4 bases; bases outside gene matches: 4. CDR3: CASSFGTGEYEQYF. Written as DNA, the CDR3 is TGTGCCAGCAGTTTTGGGACAGGGGAATACGAGCAGTACTTC.